There are many counts of the clone carrying this TCR beta chain. Its specificity is not known. The sample is drawn from a study of T-cell memory formation after mild COVID-19. The CDR3 totals 14 residues. V dropped 0 bases and J dropped 3 bases, with 9 bases sitting between them. In germline, CDR1 is SGHRS, CDR2 YFSETQ. TCRdb independently ran MiXCR on the 5' RACE reads; one entry per CDR3 protein. Of approximately 400,000 distinct CDR3 sequences in the sample, roughly a quarter were seen once. General observations from the study: Some clones that responded were present in memory (sampled pre-infection), which suggests cross-reactive memory joined. Day 15 to 85 contractors were CD4/CD8 balanced; later expanders leaned CD4+.

Sequencing was done on a sample of PBMCs or a T cell subset sorted from them (not recorded which). The chain couples TRBV5-1 to TRBJ2-5; perhaps TRBD2 as D (6 bases). This sequence was found in an adult woman who had mild COVID-19 (a few samples of this study predate the infection). Cell type and time point are not known. The CDR3 region is CASSLAAGEETQYF. CDR3 DNA sequence: TGCGCCAGCAGCTTGGCAGCGGGTGAAGAGACCCAGTACTTC. Variable domain in full (rest from reference TRBV5-1 and TRBJ2-5): KAGVTQTPRYLIKTRGQQVTLSCSPISGHRSVSWYQQTPGQGLQFLFEYFSETQRNKGNFPGRFSGRQFSNSRSEMNVSTLELGDSALYLCASSLAAGEETQYFGPGTRLLVL.